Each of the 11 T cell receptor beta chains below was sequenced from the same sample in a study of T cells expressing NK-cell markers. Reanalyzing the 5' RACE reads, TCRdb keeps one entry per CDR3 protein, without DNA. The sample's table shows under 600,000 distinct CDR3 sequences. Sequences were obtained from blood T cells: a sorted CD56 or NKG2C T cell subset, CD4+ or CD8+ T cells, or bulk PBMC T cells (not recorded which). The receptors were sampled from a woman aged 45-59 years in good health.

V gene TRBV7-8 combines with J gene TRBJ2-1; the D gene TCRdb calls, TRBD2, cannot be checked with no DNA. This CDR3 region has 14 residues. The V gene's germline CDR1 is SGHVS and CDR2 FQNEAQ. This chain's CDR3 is CASRNSGRASEQFF.

CDR3: CASSLDGNQPQHF. V and J are TRBV5-1 and TRBJ1-5. CDR1 is SGHRS and CDR2 is YFSETQ in the germline V gene. The CDR3 contains 13 residues.

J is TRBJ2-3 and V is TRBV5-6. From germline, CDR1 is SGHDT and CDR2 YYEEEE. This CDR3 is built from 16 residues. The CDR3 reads CASSLETSFSTDTQYF.

CDR3 residues: CASSFTSGSADTQYF. V and J are TRBV5-1 and TRBJ2-3; TCRdb indicates TRBD2, and absent DNA this call remains unverified. The V gene's germline CDR1 is SGHRS and CDR2 YFSETQ. This CDR3 has 15 amino acids.

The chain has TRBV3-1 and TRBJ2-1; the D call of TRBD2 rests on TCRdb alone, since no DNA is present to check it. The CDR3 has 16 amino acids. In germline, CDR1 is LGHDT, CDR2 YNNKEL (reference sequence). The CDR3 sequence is CASSQVGTSVYNEQFF.

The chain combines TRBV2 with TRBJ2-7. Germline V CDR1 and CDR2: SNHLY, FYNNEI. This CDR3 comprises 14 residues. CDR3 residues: CASSQAATSYEQYF. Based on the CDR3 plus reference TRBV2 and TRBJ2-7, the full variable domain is EPEVTQTPSHQVTQMGQEVILRCVPISNHLYFYWYRQILGQKVEFLVSFYNNEISEKSEIFDDQFSVERPDGSNFTLKIRSTKLEDSAMYFCASSQAATSYEQYFGPGTRLTVT.

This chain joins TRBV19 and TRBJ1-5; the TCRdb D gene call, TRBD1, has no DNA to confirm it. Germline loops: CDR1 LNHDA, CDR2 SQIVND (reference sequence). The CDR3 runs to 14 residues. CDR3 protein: CASSTGLNNQPQHF.

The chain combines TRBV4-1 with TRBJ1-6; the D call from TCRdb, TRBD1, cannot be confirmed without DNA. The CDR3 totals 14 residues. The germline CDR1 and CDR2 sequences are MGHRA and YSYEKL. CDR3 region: CASSQGTGNSPLHF.

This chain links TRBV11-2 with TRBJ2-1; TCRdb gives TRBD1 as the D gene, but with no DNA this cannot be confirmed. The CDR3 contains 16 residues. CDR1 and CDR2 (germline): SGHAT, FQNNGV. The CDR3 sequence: CASSSAGPIYWDEQFF.

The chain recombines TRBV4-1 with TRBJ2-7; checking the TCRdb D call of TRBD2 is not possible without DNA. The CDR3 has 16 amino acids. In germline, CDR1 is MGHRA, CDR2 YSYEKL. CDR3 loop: CASSQGPSGDSYEQYF.

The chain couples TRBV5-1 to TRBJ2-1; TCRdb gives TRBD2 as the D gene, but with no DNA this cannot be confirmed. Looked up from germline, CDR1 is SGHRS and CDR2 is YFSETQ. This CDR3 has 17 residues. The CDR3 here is CASTGQDTGTSDNEQFF.